This T cell receptor (beta chain) was sequenced for a study of monozygotic twins with inflammatory bowel disease. Findings and limits, study-wide: A reduction in TCRbeta diversity (inverse Simpson) was seen in IBD patients relative to healthy co-twins.

With the 5' RACE reads reprocessed, TCRdb shows one record per CDR3 protein and no DNA. The sample totals 200,000 to 250,000 distinct CDR3 sequences. As regards this clonotype: No antigen is known for it.

Germline CDR1 MRHNA, CDR2 SNTAGT. The CDR3 totals 15 residues. The chain recombines TRBV6-4 with TRBJ1-2; the D call of TRBD1 rests on TCRdb alone, since no DNA is present to check it. The sample was blood. The clonotype was recovered from a human donor with ulcerative colitis or Crohn's disease, or a healthy co-twin of an affected twin (not recorded which). The CDR3 region is CASKPMGQANYGYTF.